The rows below give T cell receptor beta chains drawn from one sample of a study of cytomegalovirus exposure and HLA in healthy donors. Assay: immunoSEQ multiplex PCR; the TCRdb copy retains only in-frame clones and omits some. This sample carries around 250,000 clones, 90% of them seen once, and the ten largest clones take just over 3%. The sequencing input was PBMCs. The receptor set was obtained from a woman in her 30s in good health and CMV-seronegative. CDR3s include the opening cysteine and the closing phenylalanine or tryptophan.

CASSLPGGAGYEQYF TRBJ2-7 TRBV5-6
CASSPWTEDYGYTF TRBJ1-2 TRBV28
CASSFEPQETQYF TRBJ2-5 TRBV5-1
CASSAGTSGSNEQYF TRBJ2-7 TRBV9
CASSIGGGQGYTF TRBJ1-2 TRBV19
CASSFRTFNEQFF TRBJ2-1 TRBV27
CASSAWTGNTGELFF TRBJ2-2 TRBV9
CASKSGGETQYF TRBJ2-5 TRBV2
CASSPLVGISTDTQYF TRBJ2-3 TRBV6-4
CASSLERTSRYNEQFF TRBJ2-1 TRBV7-8
CAWSGIAGYEQYF TRBJ2-7 TRBV30
CASNEALPPYEQYF TRBJ2-7 TRBV11-2
CASSQEAQGDEKLFF TRBJ1-4 TRBV4-1
CSVGTAARDEQFF TRBJ2-1 TRBV29-1
CASSSGTGELFF TRBJ2-2 TRBV7-3
CSGRLKGWTGSSGYTF TRBJ1-2 TRBV29-1
CASSYSRTGKTEAFF TRBJ1-1 TRBV6-5
CASSPTLRPDTQYF TRBJ2-3 TRBV7-9
CASSPPDSYEQYF TRBJ2-7 TRBV18
CASSARTSGGPYNEQFF TRBJ2-1 TRBV27
CASSGTGEGQPQHF TRBJ1-5 TRBV18
CASNPSGGGTYEQYF TRBJ2-7 TRBV6-1
CSARYVETQYF TRBJ2-5 TRBV20-1
CASSLEPGLNYGYTF TRBJ1-2 TRBV5-4
CASTLGRGYEQYF TRBJ2-7 TRBV28
CASSSEKGGFNQPQHF TRBJ1-5 TRBV7-2
CATPLTGLYGYTF TRBJ1-2 TRBV6-4
CASSLGLETQYF TRBJ2-5 TRBV5-4
CASSLDGATEAFF TRBJ1-1 TRBV7-3
CASRPLRTGQGYTF TRBJ1-2 TRBV28
CASTPFAPLAGGYEQYF TRBJ2-7 TRBV28
CASQSGDQAEQFF TRBJ2-1 TRBV7-6
CASSLARGQGYTF TRBJ1-2 TRBV7-9
CASSSRLAGAQETQYF TRBJ2-5 TRBV2
CASDLAPNTGELFF TRBJ2-2 TRBV7-9
CASRDWGVGTDTQYF TRBJ2-3 TRBV2
CASSQEGLGSGPYEQYF TRBJ2-7 TRBV4-1
CASSLMEPPGELFF TRBJ2-2 TRBV7-3
CASSQWGRKDSYSNQPQHF TRBJ1-5 TRBV4-3
CASSFGQGFEQYF TRBJ2-7 TRBV6-5
CASSVALAGQGGQETQYF TRBJ2-5 TRBV9
CSVRENKPGELFF TRBJ2-2 TRBV29-1
CASSQTGLHRGTQYF TRBJ2-5 TRBV27
CASSQELGGALNEKLFF TRBJ1-4 TRBV14
CASSPDISWGQTQYF TRBJ2-5 TRBV27
CASSLAGGLAEETQYF TRBJ2-5 TRBV5-1
CASSPQRQGDNEQFF TRBJ2-1 TRBV18
CASTGAGTEAFF TRBJ1-1 TRBV2
CASSFSGTYEQYF TRBJ2-7 TRBV6-1
CAWSSGPKNIQYF TRBJ2-4 TRBV30
CASSPLLASNEQFF TRBJ2-1 TRBV7-3
CASSWYGSTGELFF TRBJ2-2 TRBV28
CASTLRGTNTEAFF TRBJ1-1 TRBV5-1
CAARASTDTQYF TRBJ2-3 TRBV2
CASSRTGTDTANTGELFF TRBJ2-2 TRBV2